Described below is a single TCR beta chain sequence and its context. What it recognizes is unknown. Sample treatment: randomized to nivolumab then ipilimumab (arm A) or the reverse (arm B). The record originates from a study of sequential checkpoint blockade in melanoma. Study context: After both sequences, patients received maintenance nivolumab. 91 pretreatment tumor DNA samples were TCRβ immunosequenced. Findings and limits, study-wide: Response in arm A was associated with pretreatment TIL clonality. Patients with week-13 increases in T-cell fraction and clonality benefited about 30 times more often.

Profiling relied on immunoSEQ multiplex PCR, and the TCRdb table lists in-frame clones only, not all of them. There are around 6,800 clones in the sample; about a quarter occur only once, and roughly 9% lies in the top ten. The CDR3 runs 14 residues. Deletions cut 5 bases from V and 5 bases from J, with 15 bases between. Germline CDR1 and CDR2: MNHGY and SAAAGT. The material was tumor tissue (inferred from file names), obtained from a patient given nivolumab and ipilimumab in sequence. This TCR was sampled from a human donor with melanoma. The chain uses TRBV6-8 and TRBJ1-1; D is unclear. CDR3 region: CASSVLGRGTEAFF. DNA of the CDR3: TGTGCCAGCAGTGTCCTAGGGCGGGGTACTGAAGCTTTCTTT.